The T cell receptor beta chain described here comes from a study of control samples from healthy donors and cancer patients. This CDR3 region has 16 residues. Trimming at V came to 3 bases and at J to 0 bases, leaving 2 bases not matched to a gene. Per germline, CDR1 KGHSH and CDR2 LQKENI. Only in-frame clones appear in the TCRdb table, and some are missing; sequencing was by immunoSEQ multiplex PCR. The sample shows around 100,000 clones, about nine tenths of them seen only once. V is TRBV18 and J is TRBJ2-3; TRBD2 matches 11 bases. The receptor was isolated from a young woman in good health. Sequencing was done on a sample of blood. The CDR3: CASSPRLAGSTDTQYF. The CDR3 nucleotides are TGTGCCAGCTCACCGCGACTAGCGGGGAGCACAGATACGCAGTATTTT.